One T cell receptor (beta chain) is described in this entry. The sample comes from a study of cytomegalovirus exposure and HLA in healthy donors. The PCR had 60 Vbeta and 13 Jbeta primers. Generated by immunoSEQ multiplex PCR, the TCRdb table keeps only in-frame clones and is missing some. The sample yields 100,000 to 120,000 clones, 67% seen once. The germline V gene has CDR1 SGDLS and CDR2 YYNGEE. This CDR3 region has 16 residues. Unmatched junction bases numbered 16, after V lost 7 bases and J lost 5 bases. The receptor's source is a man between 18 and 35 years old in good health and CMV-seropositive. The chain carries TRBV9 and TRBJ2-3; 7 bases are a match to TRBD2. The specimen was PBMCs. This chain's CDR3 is CASGTNPSGGRDTQYF. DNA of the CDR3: TGTGCCAGCGGGACGAACCCTAGCGGCGGGAGAGATACGCAGTATTTT.